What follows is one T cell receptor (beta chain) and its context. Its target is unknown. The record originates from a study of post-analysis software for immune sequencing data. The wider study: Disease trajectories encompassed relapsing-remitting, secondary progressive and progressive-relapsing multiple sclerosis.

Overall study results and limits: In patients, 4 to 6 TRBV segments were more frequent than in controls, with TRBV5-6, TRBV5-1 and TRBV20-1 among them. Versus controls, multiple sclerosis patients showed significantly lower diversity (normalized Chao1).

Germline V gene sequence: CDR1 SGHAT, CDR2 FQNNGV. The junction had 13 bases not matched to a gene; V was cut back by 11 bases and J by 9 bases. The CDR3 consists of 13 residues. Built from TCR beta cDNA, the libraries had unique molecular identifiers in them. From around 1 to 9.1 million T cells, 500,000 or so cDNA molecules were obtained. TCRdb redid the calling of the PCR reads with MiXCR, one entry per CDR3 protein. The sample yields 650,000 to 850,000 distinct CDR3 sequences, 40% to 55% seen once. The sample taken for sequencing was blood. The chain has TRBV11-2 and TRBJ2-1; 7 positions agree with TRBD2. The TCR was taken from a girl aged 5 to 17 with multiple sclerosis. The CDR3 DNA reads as TGTGCCGCCGGGCGGGAGATCAACGGTGAGCAGTTCTTC. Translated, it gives CAAGREINGEQFF.